Below, 23 T cell receptor beta chains from the same sample are listed, as sequenced in a study of T-cell reconstitution after alpha-beta-depleted transplantation in children. Molecular barcoding with unique molecular identifiers was used for the TCRbeta library. TCRdb processed the PCR reads anew with MiXCR; each CDR3 protein has one entry. Among about 440,000 distinct CDR3 sequences listed, around two fifths were seen once. Sequenced material: PBMCs, taken before TCRalphabeta/CD19-depleted stem cell transplant. Receptors originate from a girl aged 2-10 years with aplastic anemia, due to receive a stem cell transplant.

The CDR3 nucleotides are TGTGCCATCAGTGAGTCTCAGGGGAGGAGGGCACAACTCCACTATGGCTACACCTTC. This codes for CAISESQGRRAQLHYGYTF. The chain carries TRBV10-3 and TRBJ1-2, with a tentative D call TRBD1 (6 bases). The V end was cut by 0 bases, the J end by 3 bases, with 23 bases between. The germline CDR1 and CDR2 sequences are ENHRY and SYGVKD. CDR3 length: 19 residues.

The rearrangement joins TRBV7-6 to TRBJ2-1; TRBD2 matches at 8 bases. Germline V lookup: CDR1 SGHVS, CDR2 FNYEAQ. The length of the CDR3 is 13 residues. Trimming cost V 9 bases and J 10 bases; bases outside gene matches: 11. The DNA for the CDR3 is TGTGCCAGTCAGGGGCGGGGGGCTTTGGAGCAGTTCTTC. Residues: CASQGRGALEQFF.

This chain uses TRBV27 with TRBJ1-1, with D possibly matching TRBD1 (5 bases). In germline, CDR1 is MNHEY, CDR2 SMNVEV (reference sequence). The CDR3 sequence is 14 residues long. Deletions cut 3 bases from V and 3 bases from J, with 11 bases between. The DNA for the CDR3 is TGTGCCAGCAGTTTCATGGTGGGGGACACTGAAGCTTTCTTT. It codes for CASSFMVGDTEAFF.

The chain recombines TRBV6-5 with TRBJ2-6; no definite D call. This CDR3 is 15 amino acids long. Germline values: CDR1 MNHEY, CDR2 SVGAGI. The V end was cut by 2 bases, the J end by 2 bases, with 7 bases between. The CDR3 is CASSYTGPGANVLTF. The CDR3 bases are TGTGCCAGCAGTTACACCGGCCCTGGGGCCAACGTCCTGACTTTC.

This clonotype has ten or more counts. The chain joins TRBV9 to TRBJ2-2; D not resolved. The CDR3 has 18 residues. The germline V and J ends were trimmed by 3 bases and 1 base, with 19 bases remaining between them. From germline, CDR1 is SGDLS and CDR2 YYNGEE. The CDR3 DNA is TGTGCCAGCAGCGGGTTAGGCGGCGCCCAGGAGAACACCGGGGAGCTGTTTTTT. Translation gives CASSGLGGAQENTGELFF.

The rearrangement joins TRBV5-1 to TRBJ2-7; 10 nucleotides agree with TRBD2. This CDR3 contains 17 residues. Looked up from germline, CDR1 is SGHRS and CDR2 is YFSETQ. Trimming cost V 0 bases and J 3 bases; bases outside gene matches: 9. The CDR3 region has the DNA TGCGCCAGCAGCTTGGCCACGCTAGCGGGGGTGCTCTACGAGCAGTACTTC. It codes for CASSLATLAGVLYEQYF.

This clonotype has a handful of counts. This could be a read error, since a much larger clone is one nucleotide away. The chain has TRBV10-3 and TRBJ1-2, with D maybe TRBD1 (5 bases). This CDR3 spans 13 amino acids. The germline gives CDR1 ENHRY, CDR2 SYGVKD. The CDR3 protein is CAIKGDGGIGYSF. As DNA, the CDR3 is TGTGCCATCAAAGGGGACGGCGGAATTGGCTACTCCTTC.

The rearrangement uses TRBV6-1 and TRBJ2-3; 8 bases fit TRBD2. The CDR3 is 14 amino acids. Germline V gene sequence: CDR1 MNHNS, CDR2 SASEGT. The V and J ends lost 6 bases and 9 bases, in that order; junction bases with no gene match: 11. The CDR3 spells CASRGGGAGDTQYF. CDR3 DNA: TGTGCCAGCAGGGGGGGCGGAGCGGGAGACACGCAGTATTTT.

Only a few counts were recorded for this clonotype. CDR3 region: CASSTSGGLAVSEAFF. The CDR3 bases are TGCGCCAGCAGCACTAGCGGAGGTCTCGCGGTAAGTGAAGCTTTCTTT. The genes are TRBV5-1 and TRBJ1-1; D is unresolved. The V gene's germline CDR1 is SGHRS and CDR2 YFSETQ. Trimming removed 4 bases at V and 7 bases at J, with 23 bases between. CDR3 length: 16 residues. The full variable domain, its missing parts supplied by reference TRBV5-1 and TRBJ1-1, is KAGVTQTPRYLIKTRGQQVTLSCSPISGHRSVSWYQQTPGQGLQFLFEYFSETQRNKGNFPGRFSGRQFSNSRSEMNVSTLELGDSALYLCASSTSGGLAVSEAFFGQGTRLTVV.

The chain is built from TRBV4-2 and TRBJ1-3; D remains ambiguous. The CDR3 loop spans 15 amino acids. V shed 2 bases and J shed 4 bases, with 12 bases lying between them. Germline loops: CDR1 LGHNA, CDR2 YNFKEQ. The DNA for the CDR3 is TGTGCCAGCAGCCAATGGGGAGGAGTGGGAAACACCATATATTTT. Protein product: CASSQWGGVGNTIYF.

This clonotype has only a few counts. The chain is built from TRBV20-1 and TRBJ2-6; TRBD1 matches at 10 bases. Looked up from germline, CDR1 is DFQATT and CDR2 is SNEGSKA (reference sequence). Trimming removed 6 bases from V and 0 bases from J; junction bases left unmatched: 5. CDR3 length equals 16 residues. The CDR3 DNA sequence: TGCAGTGCCAGGACAGGGGGTGCCTCTGGGGCCAACGTCCTGACTTTC. Protein: CSARTGGASGANVLTF.

The V gene is TRBV7-2, the J gene TRBJ2-7; 8 nucleotides match TRBD2. This CDR3 is built from 15 residues. V trimming: 3 bases; J trimming: 0 bases; junction bases outside the gene matches: 4. Per germline, CDR1 SGHTA and CDR2 FQGNSA. The CDR3 protein is CASSFTGTSSYEQYF. In DNA form, the CDR3 reads TGTGCCAGCAGCTTTACCGGGACTAGCTCCTACGAGCAGTACTTC.

V gene TRBV6-1 combines with J gene TRBJ2-2, with D possibly TRBD2 on 5 matching bases. This CDR3 contains 14 residues. Germline V gives CDR1 MNHNS, CDR2 SASEGT. Trimming took 6 bases from V and 6 from J, leaving 14 bases between them. CDR3 sequence: CASRGTGKAGELFF. The CDR3, as DNA: TGTGCCAGCAGGGGAACGGGGAAGGCCGGGGAGCTGTTTTTT.

The chain has TRBV19 and TRBJ2-1, with TRBD1 identical over 8 bases. This CDR3 is built from 15 residues. Looked up from germline, CDR1 is LNHDA and CDR2 is SQIVND (reference sequence). Trimming cost V 6 bases and J 4 bases; bases outside gene matches: 8. CDR3 sequence: CASRDREHIYNEQFF. Written as DNA, the CDR3 is TGTGCCAGTAGGGACAGGGAGCACATTTACAATGAGCAGTTCTTC.

This clonotype was counted ten times or more. The rearrangement links TRBV5-1 to TRBJ2-1; perhaps TRBD2 as D (6 bases). The CDR3 covers 17 residues. Trimming cost V 0 bases and J 0 bases, with 13 bases left between them. Looked up from germline, CDR1 is SGHRS and CDR2 is YFSETQ. CDR3 loop: CASSLGGLLSSYNEQFF. The CDR3 coding sequence is TGCGCCAGCAGCTTGGGGGGACTTCTGAGCTCCTACAATGAGCAGTTCTTC.

The V call is TRBV18, the J call TRBJ2-1; TRBD2 agrees at 13 bases. The V segment lost 3 bases and the J segment 8 bases; nucleotides outside the gene matches: 7. The CDR3 covers 16 residues. Germline values: CDR1 KGHSH, CDR2 LQKENI. This CDR3 reads CASSPWTSGGSDEQFF. The CDR3 DNA follows: TGTGCCAGCTCACCCTGGACTAGCGGGGGATCCGATGAGCAGTTCTTC.

This clonotype was counted only a few times. The chain carries TRBV20-1 and TRBJ1-5, with D possibly being TRBD1 (5 bases). V dropped 6 bases and J dropped 3 bases, with 12 bases sitting between them. Looked up from germline, CDR1 is DFQATT and CDR2 is SNEGSKA (reference sequence). CDR3 length: 13 residues. The CDR3 loop reads CSADQGNNQPQHF. Written as DNA, the CDR3 is TGCAGTGCCGACCAGGGAAACAATCAGCCCCAGCATTTT.

CDR3 protein: CASSGASGGITYEQYF. The CDR3 DNA reads as TGTGCCAGCAGCGGGGCTAGCGGGGGAATAACCTACGAGCAGTACTTC. The chain uses TRBV7-2 and TRBJ2-7; 10 nucleotides align to TRBD2. V shed 5 bases and J 2 bases; nucleotides not matched to a gene: 9. Germline assignment: CDR1 SGHTA and CDR2 FQGNSA. The CDR3 covers 16 residues. Complete variable domain (other parts from reference TRBV7-2 and TRBJ2-7): GAGVSQSPSNKVTEKGKDVELRCDPISGHTALYWYRQSLGQGLEFLIYFQGNSAPDKSGLPSDRFSAERTGGSVSTLTIQRTQQEDSAVYLCASSGASGGITYEQYFGPGTRLTVT.

The rearrangement uses TRBV29-1 and TRBJ1-1; 7 positions agree with TRBD1. After removal of 3 bases from V and 8 bases from J, the junction contained 9 bases not matched to a gene. Germline assignment: CDR1 SQVTM and CDR2 ANQGSEA. There are 13 residues in the CDR3. DNA for the CDR3: TGCAGCGTTGACTCAGGACAGGTACCAGAAGCTTTCTTT. It codes for CSVDSGQVPEAFF.

The rearrangement joins TRBV9 to TRBJ2-3; 8 bases are shared with TRBD2. The CDR3 loop spans 17 amino acids. The V gene's germline CDR1 is SGDLS and CDR2 YYNGEE. V shed 0 bases, J shed 2 bases, and the junction held 8 bases outside the gene matches. The CDR3 sequence: CASSVVPTSGLTDTQYF. DNA of the CDR3: TGTGCCAGCAGCGTAGTCCCTACTAGCGGACTCACAGATACGCAGTATTTT. The complete variable domain, with remaining parts taken from reference TRBV9 and TRBJ2-3, reads DSGVTQTPKHLITATGQRVTLRCSPRSGDLSVYWYQQSLDQGLQFLIQYYNGEERAKGNILERFSAQQFPDLHSELNLSSLELGDSALYFCASSVVPTSGLTDTQYFGPGTRLTVL.

Ten or more counts support this clonotype. The gene calls are TRBV6-5 and TRBJ2-7; 10 nucleotides line up with TRBD2. Germline CDR1 and CDR2: MNHEY and SVGAGI. Trimming at V came to 2 bases and at J to 3 bases, leaving 7 bases not matched to a gene. The CDR3 totals 16 residues. The CDR3 reads CASSYADPSGGYEQYF. The CDR3 region has the DNA TGTGCCAGCAGTTACGCAGACCCTAGCGGGGGCTACGAGCAGTACTTC.

The chain is built from TRBV5-1 and TRBJ2-7; possible D gene TRBD1, 6 bases. CDR1 is SGHRS, CDR2 YFSETQ, per germline. The CDR3 is 14 residues long. V dropped 4 bases and J dropped 1 base, with 12 bases sitting between them. CDR3 residues: CASSLMTGSYEQYF. The CDR3 DNA follows: TGCGCCAGCAGCCTCATGACAGGTTCCTACGAGCAGTACTTC.

This clonotype was recorded many times. The chain couples TRBV9 to TRBJ2-4; 9 positions agree with TRBD2. CDR1 and CDR2 from the germline V gene are SGDLS and YYNGEE. The CDR3 is made up of 14 amino acids. The ends lost 5 bases at V and 5 bases at J; junction bases unmatched: 5. The CDR3 nucleotides read TGTGCCAGCAGTCCGGGACTAGCAGAAAACATTCAGTACTTC. Its translation: CASSPGLAENIQYF.